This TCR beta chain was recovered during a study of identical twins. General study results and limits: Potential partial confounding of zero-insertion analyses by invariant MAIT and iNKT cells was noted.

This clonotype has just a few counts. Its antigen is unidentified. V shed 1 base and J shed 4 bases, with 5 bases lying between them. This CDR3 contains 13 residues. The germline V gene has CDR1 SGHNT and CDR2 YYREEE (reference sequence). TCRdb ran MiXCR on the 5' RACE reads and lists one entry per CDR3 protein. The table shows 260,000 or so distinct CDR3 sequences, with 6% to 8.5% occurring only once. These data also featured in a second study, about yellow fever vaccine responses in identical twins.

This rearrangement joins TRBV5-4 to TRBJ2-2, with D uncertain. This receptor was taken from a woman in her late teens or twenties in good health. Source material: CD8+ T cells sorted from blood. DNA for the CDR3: TGTGCCAGCAGCTTGTTTACCACCGGGGAGCTGTTTTTT. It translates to CASSLFTTGELFF.